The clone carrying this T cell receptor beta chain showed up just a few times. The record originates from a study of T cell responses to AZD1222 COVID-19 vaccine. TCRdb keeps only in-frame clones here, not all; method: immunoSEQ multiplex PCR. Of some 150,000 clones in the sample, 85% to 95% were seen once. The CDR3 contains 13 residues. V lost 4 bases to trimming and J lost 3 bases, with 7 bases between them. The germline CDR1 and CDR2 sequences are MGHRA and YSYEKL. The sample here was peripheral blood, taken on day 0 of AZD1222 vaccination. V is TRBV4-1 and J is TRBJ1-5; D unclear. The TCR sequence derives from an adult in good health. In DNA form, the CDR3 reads TGCGCCAGCAGCCGCGAGTCCAATCAGCCCCAGCATTTT. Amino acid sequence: CASSRESNQPQHF.